This T cell receptor beta chain was identified during a study of shared clonotypes between healthy human individuals. The germline V gene encodes CDR1 MDHEN and CDR2 SYDVKM. The CDR3 runs to 12 residues. Authors' analysis steps: Filtering differed because ImmunoSEQ produced junction-only sequences that carried no quality scores. The protocol was immunoSEQ multiplex PCR, while the TCRdb copy is restricted to in-frame clones and leaves out a portion. Clonal size and the V and J genes are those of that table, whereas D and trimming came from the DNA. The sample consists of approximately 2.3 million clones, approximately 93% of them appearing once. With regard to this clone: Its antigen is currently unknown.

Points from the study as a whole: In this cohort, only blood was sampled, and tissue repertoires likely differ.

Sequencing input: naive CD4+ T cells from PBMCs. The subset denotes: CD45RA+ positively selected. The chain combines TRBV28 with TRBJ2-7; 9 nucleotides align to TRBD2. The clonotype comes from a man aged 18 to 35 in good health. Some clones in this sample may be carry-over from other donors' samples. CDR3 amino acids: CGSGRYPYEQYF. CDR3 DNA: TGTGGGAGCGGGAGGTATCCCTACGAGCAGTACTTC.